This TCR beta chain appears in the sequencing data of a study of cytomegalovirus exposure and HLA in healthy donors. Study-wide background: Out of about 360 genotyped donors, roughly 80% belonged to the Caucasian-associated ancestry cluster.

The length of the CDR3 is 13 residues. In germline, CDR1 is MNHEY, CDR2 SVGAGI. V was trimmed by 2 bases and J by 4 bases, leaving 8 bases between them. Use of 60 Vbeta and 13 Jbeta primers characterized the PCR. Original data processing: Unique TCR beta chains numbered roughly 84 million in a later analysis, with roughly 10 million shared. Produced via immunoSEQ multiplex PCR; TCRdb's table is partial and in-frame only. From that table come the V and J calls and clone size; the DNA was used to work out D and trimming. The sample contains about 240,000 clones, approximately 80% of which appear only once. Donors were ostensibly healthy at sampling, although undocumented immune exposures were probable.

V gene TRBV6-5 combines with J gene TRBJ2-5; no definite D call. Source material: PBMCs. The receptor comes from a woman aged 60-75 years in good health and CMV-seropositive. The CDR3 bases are TGTGCCAGCAGTTACGGGCAGGTAGAGACCCAGTACTTC. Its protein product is CASSYGQVETQYF.